This T cell receptor (beta chain) was identified in a study of blood T cell repertoires in COVID-19. Study in general: Researchers got acute and convalescent COVID-19 samples from the United States, Italy and Spain. PBMCs, B-cell-depleted T cells, or T cells were the source of the cDNA or gDNA that made up the material.

In the source study's methods: Scientists estimated how many nucleated cells there were by amplifying reference gene primers. Here immunoSEQ multiplex PCR was the method, and the copy in TCRdb shows in-frame clones only, minus some. V and J calls and clone size are copied from that table; D and trimming were computed from the DNA. This table has about 300,000 clones, approximately 86% appearing once. V gave up 2 bases and J gave up 4 bases; unmatched junction bases: 0. The CDR3 totals 14 residues. Germline V gives CDR1 ENHRY, CDR2 SYGVKD. The V call is TRBV10-3, the J call TRBJ2-2; 8 nucleotides align to TRBD2. The sample was peripheral blood. This TCR was recovered from an older man with acute or convalescent COVID-19. The CDR3 is CAISEGLATGELFF. DNA for the CDR3: TGTGCCATCAGTGAGGGACTAGCCACCGGGGAGCTGTTTTTT.